Listed below are T cell receptor beta chains from one sample, sequenced in a study of cytomegalovirus exposure and HLA in healthy donors. Clones were sequenced by immunoSEQ multiplex PCR, and TCRdb holds only the in-frame ones, with some missing. The sample includes about 200,000 clones, around 80% seen only once; the top ten take around an eighth. Sequenced: PBMCs. The receptor source for this set is a woman in her thirties in good health and CMV-seropositive. Both conserved end residues are part of each CDR3. Fields, in order: J gene, D gene, V gene, clone size, CDR3 protein, CDR3 DNA. D genes are given only for firm matches. Only some rows state a clone size, as once, few, many or a class for expanded clones.

TRBJ1-5,-,TRBV10-2,-,CASSDRNLNQPQHF,TGCGCCAGCAGTGACAGAAACCTCAATCAGCCCCAGCATTTT
TRBJ2-7,TRBD1,TRBV5-1,-,CASSLGVGDRGREQYF,TGCGCCAGCAGCTTGGGAGTCGGTGACAGGGGGCGTGAGCAGTACTTC
TRBJ2-3,TRBD2,TRBV7-3,-,CASSPRGGSDTQYF,TGTGCCAGCAGCCCCCGGGGGGGTTCAGATACGCAGTATTTT
TRBJ2-7,-,TRBV6-5,-,CASSSRTDSSYEQYF,TGTGCCAGCAGTTCCCGGACGGACAGCTCCTACGAGCAGTACTTC
TRBJ2-5,-,TRBV29-1,once,CSVDFPGQETQYF,TGCAGCGTTGATTTTCCAGGGCAAGAGACCCAGTACTTC
TRBJ2-2,-,TRBV25-1,-,CASSEYPTRNTGELFF,TGTGCCAGCAGTGAATATCCCACTAGAAACACCGGGGAGCTGTTTTTT
TRBJ2-1,TRBD2,TRBV27,-,CASSQPNLAGGGNEQFF,TGTGCCAGCAGCCAACCAAATCTAGCGGGAGGGGGAAATGAGCAGTTCTTC
TRBJ2-5,TRBD2,TRBV28,-,CASSLQTSGWETQYF,TGTGCCAGCAGTTTACAGACTAGCGGTTGGGAGACCCAGTACTTC
TRBJ1-2,-,TRBV9,once,CASTRGGLYGYTF,TGTGCCAGCACCCGAGGAGGTCTCTATGGCTACACCTTC
TRBJ2-1,-,TRBV13,-,CASSLSTPPHSYNEQFF,TGTGCCAGCAGCTTATCTACGCCACCCCACTCCTACAATGAGCAGTTCTTC
TRBJ2-1,-,TRBV6-4,few,CASSVNGGVGNEQFF,TGTGCCAGCAGCGTTAACGGGGGAGTGGGGAATGAGCAGTTCTTC
TRBJ2-2,-,TRBV19,-,CASSKGQGSNTGELFF,TGTGCCAGTAGTAAAGGCCAGGGATCGAACACCGGGGAGCTGTTTTTT
TRBJ1-2,TRBD1,TRBV10-3,-,CAISDPGQKMNYGYTF,TGTGCCATCAGTGACCCGGGACAGAAGATGAACTATGGCTACACCTTC
TRBJ1-1,TRBD1,TRBV5-6,-,CASSYDRVAFF,TGTGCCAGCAGCTATGACAGGGTGGCTTTCTTT
TRBJ1-1,TRBD1,TRBV6-6,once,CAGQGGGRAEAFF,TGTGCCGGACAGGGGGGAGGGCGGGCTGAAGCTTTCTTT
TRBJ2-7,TRBD2,TRBV27,-,CASSFRAGVSYEQYF,TGTGCCAGCAGTTTTCGCGCGGGGGTCTCCTACGAGCAGTACTTC
TRBJ2-2,-,TRBV5-1,-,CASGEQGSGELFF,TGCGCCAGCGGGGAACAGGGAAGCGGGGAGCTGTTTTTT
TRBJ2-1,TRBD2,TRBV2,-,CASNRMAGTSGRNEQFF,TGTGCCAGCAACCGCATGGCCGGGACTAGCGGGAGAAATGAGCAGTTCTTC
TRBJ2-7,TRBD2,TRBV4-2,-,CASSHVGLAGEQYF,TGTGCCAGCAGCCACGTGGGACTAGCGGGCGAGCAGTACTTC
TRBJ1-5,-,TRBV7-9,-,CASSLQGLRGGAQPQHF,TGTGCCAGCAGCTTACAGGGCCTGAGAGGGGGAGCTCAGCCCCAGCATTTT
TRBJ1-1,-,TRBV13,-,CASSSGPLKGGNTEAFF,TGTGCCAGCAGCTCGGGGCCCCTTAAGGGAGGGAACACTGAAGCTTTCTTT
TRBJ2-1,TRBD2,TRBV4-1,-,CASSRTSGNNEQFF,TGCGCCAGCAGCCGGACTAGCGGGAACAATGAGCAGTTCTTC
TRBJ2-3,-,TRBV29-1,-,CSVEDFYTDTQYF,TGCAGCGTTGAAGATTTCTACACAGATACGCAGTATTTT
TRBJ1-1,-,TRBV6-5,-,CASSYAGNTEAFF,TGTGCCAGCAGTTATGCGGGGAACACTGAAGCTTTCTTT
TRBJ1-1,-,TRBV6-4,once,CASSENDRNTEAFF,TGTGCCAGCAGTGAAAACGACAGGAACACTGAAGCTTTCTTT
TRBJ2-5,TRBD2,TRBV29-1,-,CSVEHGGAWLAGGQETQYF,TGCAGCGTTGAGCACGGCGGAGCATGGCTAGCGGGAGGACAAGAGACCCAGTACTTC
TRBJ2-1,TRBD1,TRBV2,-,CASKLRQGGINEQFF,TGTGCCAGCAAATTAAGACAGGGGGGCATCAATGAGCAGTTCTTC
TRBJ1-2,-,TRBV6-5,-,CASSRSGWYYGYTF,TGTGCCAGCAGCCGTTCAGGGTGGTACTATGGCTACACCTTC
TRBJ1-1,-,TRBV4-1,-,CASSVLPGQNTEAFF,TGCGCCAGCAGCGTACTGCCGGGACAGAACACTGAAGCTTTCTTT
TRBJ2-7,-,TRBV28,-,CASRSGDSYEQYF,TGTGCCAGCAGGTCCGGCGACTCTTACGAGCAGTACTTC
TRBJ2-5,TRBD2,TRBV5-1,-,CASSLGLAGVMRGTQYF,TGCGCCAGCAGCTTGGGACTAGCGGGAGTCATGAGGGGGACCCAGTACTTC
TRBJ2-2,TRBD2,TRBV27,-,CASSIRPAGVGTGELFF,TGTGCCAGCAGTATACGCCCAGCGGGAGTAGGCACCGGGGAGCTGTTTTTT
TRBJ2-3,-,TRBV2,-,CASSSGGSSGTQYF,TGTGCCAGCAGTAGTGGGGGGAGCAGCGGTACGCAGTATTTT
TRBJ2-7,TRBD2,TRBV30,once,CAWSILAGGPGEQYF,TGTGCCTGGAGTATTCTAGCGGGAGGGCCGGGCGAGCAGTACTTC
TRBJ2-1,TRBD2,TRBV6-5,-,CASGRLAGYNEQFF,TGTGCCAGCGGAAGACTAGCGGGTTACAATGAGCAGTTCTTC
TRBJ2-5,TRBD1,TRBV5-1,-,CASSLDSGGTQYF,TGCGCCAGCAGCTTGGATTCAGGGGGGACCCAGTACTTC
TRBJ1-5,-,TRBV29-1,-,CSVSVGGNQPQHF,TGCAGCGTTTCGGTCGGGGGAAATCAGCCCCAGCATTTT
TRBJ2-1,TRBD2,TRBV18,-,CASSYGLAGNNEQFF,TGTGCCAGCTCATACGGACTAGCGGGGAACAATGAGCAGTTCTTC
TRBJ2-7,-,TRBV6-6,once,CASTGSGSSYEQYF,TGTGCCAGCACAGGGTCAGGTAGCTCCTACGAGCAGTACTTC
TRBJ1-2,-,TRBV6-4,-,CASSDSQGLRGYTF,TGTGCCAGCAGTGACTCACAGGGCCTGCGGGGCTACACCTTC
TRBJ2-7,TRBD1,TRBV18,-,CASSQDRGFSYEQYF,TGTGCCAGCTCTCAGGACAGGGGTTTTTCCTACGAGCAGTACTTC
TRBJ2-1,TRBD2,TRBV5-1,-,CATKKGSGSDEQFF,TGCGCCACCAAGAAGGGGAGCGGGAGTGATGAGCAGTTCTTC
TRBJ2-7,-,TRBV29-1,-,CSATGYEQYF,TGCAGCGCCACGGGTTACGAGCAGTACTTC
TRBJ2-5,-,TRBV11-2,-,CASSLNLGASRSETQYF,TGTGCCAGCAGCTTAAATCTAGGGGCATCCCGGAGTGAGACCCAGTACTTC
TRBJ2-1,TRBD2,TRBV28,-,CASSGPASGYYNEQFF,TGTGCCAGCAGCGGACCGGCTAGCGGATACTACAATGAGCAGTTCTTC
TRBJ1-5,TRBD1,TRBV5-1,-,CASSLTGGSNQPQHF,TGCGCCAGCAGCTTGACAGGGGGAAGCAATCAGCCCCAGCATTTT
TRBJ2-3,TRBD2,TRBV5-1,-,CASSFSGRTDTQYF,TGCGCCAGCAGCTTTAGCGGGAGGACAGATACGCAGTATTTT
TRBJ1-2,TRBD1,TRBV6-6,-,CASSYSQGGNGYTF,TGTGCCAGCAGTTACTCGCAGGGGGGAAATGGCTACACCTTC
TRBJ1-5,-,TRBV7-2,-,CASRGGWSNQPQHF,TGTGCCAGCAGGGGGGGGTGGAGCAATCAGCCCCAGCATTTT